The clone carrying this T cell receptor (beta chain) was seen a single time. The antigen is not known. Each CDR3 protein gets one entry after TCRdb re-called the reads with MiXCR. The sample lists roughly 230,000 distinct CDR3 sequences, about 17% occurring once. Trimming removed 1 base at V and 3 bases at J, with 11 bases between. Germline CDR1 reads SGHDT; CDR2 reads YYEEEE. The CDR3 totals 15 residues. This record belongs to a study of T cell repertoires in cytomegalovirus infection. Study as a whole: CMV infection together with matching HLA type was indicated by public TCR beta signatures. Findings and limits, study-wide: The ex vivo response was dominated by HLA-C-restricted CMV-specific TCR beta clonotypes. Adding up the frequency of public TCR beta families identified people who carried CMV plus the relevant HLA.

The origin of this receptor is a human donor in good health (CMV status not recorded). Some clones in this sample may be carry-over from other donors' samples. The V gene is TRBV5-6, the J gene TRBJ1-5; tentative D call: TRBD1 (5 bases). Sequencing used CD8+ T cells from PBMCs. The DNA for the CDR3 is TGTGCCAGCAGCTTGTCCGGGGGATACAATCAGCCCCAGCATTTT. Residues: CASSLSGGYNQPQHF.